This T cell receptor beta chain was observed in a study of blood T cell repertoires in COVID-19. About the study: Sites in the United States, Italy and Spain provided acute and convalescent COVID-19 samples.

One Seattle source followed patients from active infection through their disease course. The CDR3 runs 14 residues. The germline gives CDR1 KGHSH, CDR2 LQKENI. Trimming removed 3 bases at V and 0 bases at J, with 8 bases between. Under the authors' procedure: Reference gene primers were amplified, and this amplification served to estimate nucleated cell counts. Sequencing was performed with immunoSEQ multiplex PCR; in TCRdb, only in-frame clones are kept and a portion is missing. Clone size and the V and J calls come from that table; the DNA yielded D and trimming. In the table there are some 150,000 clones, 65% to 90% of which are singletons.

This TCR derives from a woman aged 55-69 years with COVID-19, enrolled during active disease. V usage is TRBV18 and J usage is TRBJ1-1; D perhaps matches TRBD1 (6 bases). Sequences were obtained from peripheral blood. The chain's CDR3 is CASSPTGLNTEAFF. DNA for the CDR3: TGTGCCAGCTCACCTACAGGGCTGAACACTGAAGCTTTCTTT.